Reported below is one T cell receptor (beta chain). Its antigen is currently unknown. Germline lookup yields CDR1 SQVTM and CDR2 ANQGSEA. Trimming took 7 bases from V and 1 from J; bases not matched to a gene: 7. The length of the CDR3 is 14 residues. The data stem from a study of T cell responses to AZD1222 COVID-19 vaccine. Findings and caveats of the study: Donors, mostly white British, included more females; clonal diversity was possibly underestimated. Repertoires were collected only later (after the peak T cell response had occurred). Dominant CD4 TCR responses targeted spike regions 160-218 and 743-854.

The assay was immunoSEQ multiplex PCR, and TCRdb's table has in-frame clones only and misses some. The table includes approximately 100,000 clones, approximately 89% detected once. The sequencing here drew on peripheral blood, taken on day 0 of AZD1222 vaccination. V is TRBV29-1 and J is TRBJ1-5, with 7 bases aligning to TRBD1. This sequence was found in an adult in good health. The CDR3 sequence: CSDPRGRSNQPQHF. The CDR3 nucleotides read TGCAGCGACCCCAGGGGGAGGAGCAATCAGCCCCAGCATTTT.